This T cell receptor beta chain was identified during a study of T cells after yellow fever vaccination. The wider study: Preparation of the low-cell-number fractions used SMART-Seq v4 Ultra Low Input.

Template-switching 5'RACE yielded the TCR cDNA; a universal primer site and UMIs were added in the process. TCRdb re-called the 5' RACE reads with MiXCR, one entry per CDR3 protein. This sample yields a few hundred thousand distinct CDR3 sequences, of which roughly 5.6% are seen a single time; under 3.5% belongs to the top ten. General observations from the study: On re-exposure, the response was weaker but peaked faster, at day 5 versus 15. Post-booster samples contained most primary-vaccination clones (about 95% CD4, less than 90% CD8).

Between the trimmed V and J ends, which lost 0 bases and 0 bases, there was a span of 9 bases. The CDR3 is 15 amino acids. Germline values: CDR1 SGHRS, CDR2 YFSETQ. As concerns this clonotype: What it binds is unknown.

Source: CD4+ T cells sorted from PBMCs, taken on the day of the yellow fever booster vaccination. The chain uses TRBV5-1 and TRBJ1-1; D uncertain. The sequence came from a man younger than 35 who received the YFV17D yellow fever vaccine. The CDR3 DNA follows: TGCGCCAGCAGCTTGGATGTCACCTTGAACACTGAAGCTTTCTTT. This gives the protein CASSLDVTLNTEAFF.